This T cell receptor (beta chain) was sequenced during a study of cytomegalovirus exposure and HLA in healthy donors. Study findings and constraints: Later analysis identified about 15,000 TCR beta sequences associated with HLA alleles, using a false discovery rate threshold of 0.05.

J lost 5 bases, V lost 4 bases, and 3 bases had no gene match. The CDR3 is made up of 13 amino acids. Per the germline V gene, CDR1 is MNHEY and CDR2 is SMNVEV (reference sequence). Of note for this clone: Its antigen remains unidentified.

Healthy bone marrow donors supplied every sample. The PCR used 60 Vbeta and 13 Jbeta primers. Measured with immunoSEQ multiplex PCR; TCRdb has only the in-frame clones, and not every one. The data contain about 160,000 clones, roughly 85% of them singletons. Sequenced sample: PBMCs. This sequence originates from a woman aged 50 to 60 in good health and CMV-seropositive. The gene calls are TRBV27 and TRBJ2-7; 9 bases line up with TRBD2. For the CDR3, the DNA is TGTGCCAGCAGTTGGCGGGAGGGGGACGAGCAGTACTTC. This translates into CASSWREGDEQYF.